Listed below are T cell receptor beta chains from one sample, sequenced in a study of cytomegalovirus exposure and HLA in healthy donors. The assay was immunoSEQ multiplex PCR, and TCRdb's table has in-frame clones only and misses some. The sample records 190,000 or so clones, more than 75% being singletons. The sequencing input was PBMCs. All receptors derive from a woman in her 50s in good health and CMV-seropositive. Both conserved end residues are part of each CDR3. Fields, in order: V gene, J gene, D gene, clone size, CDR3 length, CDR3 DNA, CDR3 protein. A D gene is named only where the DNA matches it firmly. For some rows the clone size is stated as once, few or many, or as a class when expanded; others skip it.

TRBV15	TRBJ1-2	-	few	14	TGTGCCACCAGCACGGGGGACTCCGGCTATGGCTACACCTTC	CATSTGDSGYGYTF
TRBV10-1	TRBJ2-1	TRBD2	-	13	TGCGCCAGCAGAGCGGGAGCAGGTAATGAGCAGTTCTTC	CASRAGAGNEQFF
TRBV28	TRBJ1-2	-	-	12	TGTGCCAGCAGTTTGGAGGTACAGGGCTACACCTTC	CASSLEVQGYTF
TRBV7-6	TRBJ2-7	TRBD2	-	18	TGTGCCAGCAGCTTAGGGGCTACTAGCGGGAGGAGCTCCTACGAGCAGTACTTC	CASSLGATSGRSSYEQYF
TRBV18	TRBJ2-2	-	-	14	TGTGCCAGCTCACTACCTACAGTCACCGGGGAGCTGTTTTTT	CASSLPTVTGELFF
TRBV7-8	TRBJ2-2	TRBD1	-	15	TGTGCCAGCAGCTTGTCCGGGACAGGAACCGGGGAGCTGTTTTTT	CASSLSGTGTGELFF
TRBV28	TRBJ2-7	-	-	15	TGTGCCAACAGTTTAGGGAGCGGGTTTGACTACGAGCAGTACTTC	CANSLGSGFDYEQYF
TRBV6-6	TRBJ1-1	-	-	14	TGTGCCAGCAGTACAGGAAGGGGGAACACTGAAGCTTTCTTT	CASSTGRGNTEAFF
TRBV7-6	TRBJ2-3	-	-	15	-	CASCFSYPCTDTQYF
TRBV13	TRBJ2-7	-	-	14	TGTGCCAGCAGACAACAGGGGACTTCCTACGAGCAGTACTTC	CASRQQGTSYEQYF
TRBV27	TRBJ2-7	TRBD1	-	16	TGTGCCAGCAGTTTATCTGTGGGACAGGGGCCCTACGAGCAGTACTTC	CASSLSVGQGPYEQYF
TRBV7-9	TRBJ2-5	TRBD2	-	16	TGTTCCGGAAGCGTGGGGACTAGCGGGAGAGGGGAGACCCAGTACTTC	CSGSVGTSGRGETQYF
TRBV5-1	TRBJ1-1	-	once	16	TGCGCCAGCAGCTTGGGGCATAATATTATGAACACTGAAGCTTTCTTT	CASSLGHNIMNTEAFF
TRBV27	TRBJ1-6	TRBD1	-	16	TGTGCCAGCACGCATCGGCAGGGGGGAGATAATTCACCCCTCCACTTT	CASTHRQGGDNSPLHF
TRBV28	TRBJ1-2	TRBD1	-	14	TGTGCCAGCAGTTTATGGACAGGGGCGGGCGGCTACACCTTC	CASSLWTGAGGYTF
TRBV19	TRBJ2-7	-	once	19	TGTGCCAGTAGTCCCTCCACCACAGGGGCCGGGAGCTTCTCCTACGAGCAGTACTTC	CASSPSTTGAGSFSYEQYF
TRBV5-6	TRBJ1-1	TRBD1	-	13	TGTGCCAGCAGCTTGACAGGGGACACTGAAGCTTTCTTT	CASSLTGDTEAFF
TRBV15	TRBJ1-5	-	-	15	TGTGCCACCAGCAGAGACGGGGGGCGCGGGGAGCCCCAGCATTTT	CATSRDGGRGEPQHF
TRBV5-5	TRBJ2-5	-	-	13	TGTGCCAGCAGCTTCGAAGGGGCGGAGACCCAGTACTTC	CASSFEGAETQYF
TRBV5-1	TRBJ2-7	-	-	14	TGCGCCAGCAGCTTGGGGCGGGGTGGCTACGAGCAGTACTTC	CASSLGRGGYEQYF
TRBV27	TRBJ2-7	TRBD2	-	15	TGTGCCAGCAGTTATGCCCCCGGGGGGAGATACGAGCAGTACTTC	CASSYAPGGRYEQYF
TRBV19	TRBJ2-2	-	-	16	TGTGCCAGTAGAATAAGGGAGAGGGCGAACACCGGGGAGCTGTTTTTT	CASRIRERANTGELFF
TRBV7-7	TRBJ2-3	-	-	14	TGTGCTAGCAGCCGGACCTCGGGGGTAGATACGCAGTATTTT	CASSRTSGVDTQYF
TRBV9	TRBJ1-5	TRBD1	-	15	TGTGCCAGCAGCGTATCCGGACAGGTAGATCAGCCCCAGCATTTT	CASSVSGQVDQPQHF
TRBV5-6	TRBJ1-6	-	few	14	TGTGCCAGCAGCTTGGCCCAGGGTGATTCACCCCTCCACTTT	CASSLAQGDSPLHF
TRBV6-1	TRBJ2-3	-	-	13	TGTGCCAGCAGGCTTTACGGGACAGATACGCAGTATTTT	CASRLYGTDTQYF
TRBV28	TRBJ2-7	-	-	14	TGTGCCAGCAGTGACTCGGGGGACGGCTACGAGCAGTACTTC	CASSDSGDGYEQYF
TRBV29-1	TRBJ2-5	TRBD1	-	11	TGCAGCGTTGGACAGGGGCCTAGCCAGTACTTC	CSVGQGPSQYF
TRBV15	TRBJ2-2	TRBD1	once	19	TGTGCCACCAGCGGGGACAGGAGAAACTACCAGGCGAACACCGGGGAGCTGTTTTTT	CATSGDRRNYQANTGELFF
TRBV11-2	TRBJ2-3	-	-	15	TGTGCCAGCAGCTTAACAGGGATAAGCACAGATACGCAGTATTTT	CASSLTGISTDTQYF
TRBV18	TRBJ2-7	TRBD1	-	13	TGTGCCAGCTCTCTCGACAGGGGAGACGAGCAGTACTTC	CASSLDRGDEQYF
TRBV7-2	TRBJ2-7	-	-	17	TGTGCCAGCAGCCGGGTGGTGGACGCGGGCACGGGGTACGAGCAGTACTTC	CASSRVVDAGTGYEQYF
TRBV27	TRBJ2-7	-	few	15	TGTGCCAGCAGTTTCAGGGCAGGGGAGAACTACGAGCAGTACTTC	CASSFRAGENYEQYF
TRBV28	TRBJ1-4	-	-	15	TGTGCCAGCAGTATAGGAGGGGTTTCGAATGAAAAACTGTTTTTT	CASSIGGVSNEKLFF
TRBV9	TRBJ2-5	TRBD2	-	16	TGTGCCAGCAGCGTAGCCCCGGAGGGAGGGCAAGAGACCCAGTACTTC	CASSVAPEGGQETQYF
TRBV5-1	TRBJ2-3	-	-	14	TGCGCCAGCAGCTCAGCGCGGAGTGCGGATACGCAGTATTTT	CASSSARSADTQYF
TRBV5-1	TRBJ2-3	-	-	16	TGCGCCAGCAGCTTGGGTACCAACCCCTACACAGATACGCAGTATTTT	CASSLGTNPYTDTQYF
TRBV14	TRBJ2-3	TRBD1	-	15	TGTGCCAGCAGACCGACAGGGGAGAATACAGATACGCAGTATTTT	CASRPTGENTDTQYF
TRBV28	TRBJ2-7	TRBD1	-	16	TGTGCCAGCAGTTTAGGATGGGGACAGGGGGCCTACGAGCAGTACTTC	CASSLGWGQGAYEQYF
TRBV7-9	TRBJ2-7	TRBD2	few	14	TGTGCCAGCAGCCCTAGCGGGAGTATGAACGAGCAGTACTTC	CASSPSGSMNEQYF
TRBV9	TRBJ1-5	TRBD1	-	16	TGTGCCAGCAGCCGGACAGGAGATTATAGCAATCAGCCCCAGCATTTT	CASSRTGDYSNQPQHF
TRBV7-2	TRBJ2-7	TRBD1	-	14	TGTGCCAGCAGCCCGAACAGGGGGGCCTACGAGCAGTACTTC	CASSPNRGAYEQYF
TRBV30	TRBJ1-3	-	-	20	TGTGCCTGGAGTGTAGATCTGGCGGAAAACCTGGCTCACTCTGGAAACACCATATATTTT	CAWSVDLAENLAHSGNTIYF
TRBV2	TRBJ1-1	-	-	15	TGTGCCAGCACATCGGCGGGGATGATGAACACTGAAGCTTTCTTT	CASTSAGMMNTEAFF
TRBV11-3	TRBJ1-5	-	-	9	TGTGCCTTTTCAGTCCCCCAGCATTTT	CAFSVPQHF
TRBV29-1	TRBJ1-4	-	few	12	TGCAGCGCGGACAGCCCTAATGAAAAACTGTTTTTT	CSADSPNEKLFF
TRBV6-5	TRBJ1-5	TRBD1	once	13	TGTGCCAGCGGACGACAGGGGACCCAGCCCCAGCATTTT	CASGRQGTQPQHF
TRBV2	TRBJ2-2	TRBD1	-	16	TGTGCCAGCAGCGGACAGGCGGTATCGAACACCGGGGAGCTGTTTTTT	CASSGQAVSNTGELFF
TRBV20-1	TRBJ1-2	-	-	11	TGCAGTGCTAGAGCAGGGAATGGCTACACCTTC	CSARAGNGYTF
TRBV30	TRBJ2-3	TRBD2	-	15	TGTGCCTGGGGGACTAGCGGGGTAGCAACAGATACGCAGTATTTT	CAWGTSGVATDTQYF
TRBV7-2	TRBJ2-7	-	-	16	TGTGCCAGCAGCTTAGGTGGACGGGGGGCCCACTACGAGCAGTACTTC	CASSLGGRGAHYEQYF
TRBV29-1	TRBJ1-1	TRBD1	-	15	TGCAGCGTTGAAAGACAGGGGGACGGAGGCACTGAAGCTTTCTTT	CSVERQGDGGTEAFF
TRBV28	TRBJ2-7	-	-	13	TGTGCCAGCAGTTACACAGCCCTCTACGAGCAGTACTTC	CASSYTALYEQYF
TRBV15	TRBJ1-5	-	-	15	TGTGCCACCAGTCTTAAGGGGGATGGCAATCAGCCCCAGCATTTT	CATSLKGDGNQPQHF
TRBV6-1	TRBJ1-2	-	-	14	TGTGCCAGCAGCGGACTAGGGGGATACTATGGCTACACCTTC	CASSGLGGYYGYTF
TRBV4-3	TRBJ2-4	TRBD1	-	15	TGCGCCAGCAGCCAAGTGACAGGGGCGAGGGACATTCAGTACTTC	CASSQVTGARDIQYF
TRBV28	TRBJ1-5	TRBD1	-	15	TGTGCCAGCAGTGCAGGGGGCTGGAGCAATCAGCCCCAGCATTTT	CASSAGGWSNQPQHF
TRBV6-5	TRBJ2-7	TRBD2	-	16	TGTGCCAGCAGTTACTCGATCGCGCGGGGGTTCTACGAGCAGTACTTC	CASSYSIARGFYEQYF
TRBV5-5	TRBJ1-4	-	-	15	TGTGCCAGCAGCCGAGGGGTACAGGGAAGCGAAAAACTGTTTTTT	CASSRGVQGSEKLFF
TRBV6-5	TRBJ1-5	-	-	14	TGTGCCAGCAGGGACAGTTATAGCAATCAGCCCCAGCATTTT	CASRDSYSNQPQHF